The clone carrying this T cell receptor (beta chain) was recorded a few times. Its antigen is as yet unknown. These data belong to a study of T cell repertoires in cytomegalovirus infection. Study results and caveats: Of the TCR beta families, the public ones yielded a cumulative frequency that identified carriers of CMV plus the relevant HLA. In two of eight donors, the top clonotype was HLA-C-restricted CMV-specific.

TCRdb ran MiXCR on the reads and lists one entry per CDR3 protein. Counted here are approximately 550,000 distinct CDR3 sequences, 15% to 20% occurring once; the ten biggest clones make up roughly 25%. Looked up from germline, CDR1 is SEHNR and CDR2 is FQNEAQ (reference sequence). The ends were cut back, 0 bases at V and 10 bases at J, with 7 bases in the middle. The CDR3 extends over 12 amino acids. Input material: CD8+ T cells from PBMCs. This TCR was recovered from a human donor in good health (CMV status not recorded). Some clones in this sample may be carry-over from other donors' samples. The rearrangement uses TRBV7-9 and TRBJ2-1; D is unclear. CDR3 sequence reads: CASSLAAAEQFF. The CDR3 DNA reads TGTGCCAGCAGCTTAGCGGCAGCGGAGCAGTTCTTC.